The clone carrying this T cell receptor (beta chain) has a handful of counts. Antigen: not known. Via MiXCR, TCRdb re-called the PCR reads. This sample has some 21,000 clones, with 28% found just once. This record comes from a study of metastatic and nonmetastatic thyroid tumors. Before thyroid surgery, none of the patients had received any treatment. The germline gives CDR1 MNHEY, CDR2 SMNVEV (reference sequence). V lost 3 bases to trimming and J lost 0 bases, with 8 bases between them. CDR3 size: 14 residues. Study-wide results and caveats: Malignant thyroid tumors reportedly had TCR beta diversity that was significantly higher than in benign nodules, in blood and tumor.

This TCR was sampled from a male donor with papillary thyroid cancer or a benign thyroid nodule (not recorded which). Some clones in this sample may be carry-over from other donors' samples. The V and J genes are TRBV27 and TRBJ1-1; D gene ambiguous. Source material: tumor tissue. The CDR3: CASSFGFMNTEAFF. The CDR3 region has the DNA TGTGCCAGCAGTTTTGGTTTCATGAACACTGAAGCTTTCTTT.